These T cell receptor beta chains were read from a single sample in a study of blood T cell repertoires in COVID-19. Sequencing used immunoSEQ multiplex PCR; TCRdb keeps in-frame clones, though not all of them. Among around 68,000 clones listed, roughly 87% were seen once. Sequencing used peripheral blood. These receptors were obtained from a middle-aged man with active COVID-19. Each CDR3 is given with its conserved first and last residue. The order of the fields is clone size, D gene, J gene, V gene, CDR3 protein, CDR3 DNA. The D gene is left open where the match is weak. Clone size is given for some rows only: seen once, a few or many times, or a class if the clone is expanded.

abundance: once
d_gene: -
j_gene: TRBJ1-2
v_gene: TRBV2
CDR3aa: CASSESPGDFANGYTF
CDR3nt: TGTGCCAGCAGTGAATCTCCCGGGGATTTTGCAAATGGCTACACCTTC

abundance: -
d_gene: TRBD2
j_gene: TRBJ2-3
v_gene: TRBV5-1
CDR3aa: CASSFQIAGAADTQYF
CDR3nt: TGCGCCAGCAGCTTTCAAATAGCGGGGGCGGCGGATACGCAGTATTTT

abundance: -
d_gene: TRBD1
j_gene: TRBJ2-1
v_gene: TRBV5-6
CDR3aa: CASSFDRGPYNEQFF
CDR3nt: TGTGCCAGCAGCTTCGACAGGGGGCCCTACAATGAGCAGTTCTTC

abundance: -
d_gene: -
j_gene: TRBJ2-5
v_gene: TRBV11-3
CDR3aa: CASSLDGGTETQYF
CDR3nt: TGTGCCAGCAGCTTAGATGGAGGCACGGAGACCCAGTACTTC

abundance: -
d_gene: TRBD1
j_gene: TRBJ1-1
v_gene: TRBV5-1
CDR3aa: CASSLDTGGTEAFF
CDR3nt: TGCGCCAGCAGCTTGGACACAGGGGGCACTGAAGCTTTCTTT

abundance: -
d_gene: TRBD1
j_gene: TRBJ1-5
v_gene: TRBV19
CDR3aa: CASSMGQNQPQHF
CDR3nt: TGTGCCAGTAGTATGGGACAGAATCAGCCCCAGCATTTT

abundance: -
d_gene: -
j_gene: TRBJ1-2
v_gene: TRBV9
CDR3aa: CASSEGGSVYGYTF
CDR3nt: TGTGCCAGCAGCGAGGGGGGGTCCGTATATGGCTACACCTTC

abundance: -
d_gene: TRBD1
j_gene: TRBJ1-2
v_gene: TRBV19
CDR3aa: CASSISGQATVYGYTF
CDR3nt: TGTGCCAGTAGTATTTCAGGACAGGCCACAGTCTATGGCTACACCTTC

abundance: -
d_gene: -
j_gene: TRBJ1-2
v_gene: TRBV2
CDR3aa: CASSSTRGRDPRGGGYTF
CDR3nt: TGTGCCAGCAGCTCAACTCGAGGACGGGACCCCCGAGGGGGTGGCTACACCTTC

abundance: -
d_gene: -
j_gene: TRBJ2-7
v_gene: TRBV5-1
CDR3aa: CASSFGVRGIDEQYF
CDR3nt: TGCGCCAGCAGCTTTGGAGTCAGGGGAATCGACGAGCAGTACTTC

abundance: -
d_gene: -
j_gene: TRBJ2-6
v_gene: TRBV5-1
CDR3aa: CASSSPRGAGANVLTF
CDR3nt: TGCGCCAGCAGCTCCCCCCGGGGTGCCGGGGCCAACGTCCTGACTTTC

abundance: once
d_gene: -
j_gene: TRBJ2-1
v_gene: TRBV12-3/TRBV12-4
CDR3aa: CASSQTEGGEQFF
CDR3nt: TGTGCCAGCAGCCAAACCGAGGGGGGGGAGCAGTTCTTC

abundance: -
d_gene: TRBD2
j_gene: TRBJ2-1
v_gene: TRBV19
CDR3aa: CASSLSGGSYNEQFF
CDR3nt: TGTGCCAGTAGTCTCAGCGGGGGGTCCTACAATGAGCAGTTCTTC

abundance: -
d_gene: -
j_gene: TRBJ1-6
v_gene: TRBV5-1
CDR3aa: CASSLDGAGGSPLHF
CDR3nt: TGCGCCAGCAGCTTGGATGGGGCGGGGGGGTCACCCCTCCACTTT

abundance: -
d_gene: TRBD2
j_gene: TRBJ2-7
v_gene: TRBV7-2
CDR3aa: CASSFLLAGAQQYF
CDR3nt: TGTGCCAGCAGCTTTCTTCTAGCGGGGGCCCAACAGTACTTC

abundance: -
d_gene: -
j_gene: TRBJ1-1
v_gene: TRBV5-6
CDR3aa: CASSLGLAEAFF
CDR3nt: TGTGCCAGCAGCTTGGGGTTGGCAGAAGCTTTCTTT

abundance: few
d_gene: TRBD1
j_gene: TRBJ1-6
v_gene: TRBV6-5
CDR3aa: CASRGQGGGSPLHF
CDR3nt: TGTGCCAGCAGGGGACAGGGAGGTGGGTCACCCCTCCACTTT

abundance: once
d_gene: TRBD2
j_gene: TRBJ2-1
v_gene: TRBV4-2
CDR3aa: CASSQDPAGNYNEQFF
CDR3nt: TGTGCCAGCAGCCAAGATCCAGCGGGGAACTACAATGAGCAGTTCTTC

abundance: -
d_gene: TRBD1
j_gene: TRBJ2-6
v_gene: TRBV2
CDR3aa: CASSLRDREFRTSGANVLTF
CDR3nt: TGTGCCAGCAGTCTCCGGGACAGGGAATTTAGAACCTCTGGGGCCAACGTCCTGACTTTC

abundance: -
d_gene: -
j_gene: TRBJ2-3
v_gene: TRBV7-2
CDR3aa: CASSLGIGQGLFGTDTQYF
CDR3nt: TGTGCCAGCAGCTTAGGAATAGGTCAGGGGTTATTCGGCACAGATACGCAGTATTTT

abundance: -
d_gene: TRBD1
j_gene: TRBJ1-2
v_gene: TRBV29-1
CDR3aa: CSVTRTGGLSYTF
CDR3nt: TGCAGCGTAACTCGGACAGGGGGGTTATCCTACACCTTC

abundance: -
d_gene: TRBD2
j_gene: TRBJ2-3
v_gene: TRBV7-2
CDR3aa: CASSLAASGGVYTQYF
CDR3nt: TGTGCCAGCAGCTTAGCAGCTAGCGGGGGTGTGTATACGCAGTATTTT

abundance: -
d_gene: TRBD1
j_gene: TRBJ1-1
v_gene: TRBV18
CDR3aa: CASSNAGGNTEAFF
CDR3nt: TGTGCCAGCTCAAACGCAGGGGGGAACACTGAAGCTTTCTTT

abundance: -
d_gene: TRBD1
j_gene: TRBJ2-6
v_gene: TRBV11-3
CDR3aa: CASSPGTGISGANVLTF
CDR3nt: TGTGCCAGCAGTCCCGGGACAGGGATTTCTGGGGCCAACGTCCTGACTTTC

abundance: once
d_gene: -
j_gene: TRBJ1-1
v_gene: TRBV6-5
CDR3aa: CASSSPAGVDTEAFF
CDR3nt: TGTGCCAGCAGCTCCCCGGCAGGGGTAGACACTGAAGCTTTCTTT

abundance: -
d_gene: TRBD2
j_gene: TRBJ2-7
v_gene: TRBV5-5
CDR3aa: CASSLGRGGSYEQYF
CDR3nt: TGTGCCAGCAGCTTGGGTCGGGGGGGCTCCTACGAGCAGTACTTC

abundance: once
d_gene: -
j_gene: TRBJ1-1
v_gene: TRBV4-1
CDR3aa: CASSQDQGGAYGEAFF
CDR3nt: TGCGCCAGCAGCCAAGATCAAGGGGGGGCGTATGGTGAAGCTTTCTTT

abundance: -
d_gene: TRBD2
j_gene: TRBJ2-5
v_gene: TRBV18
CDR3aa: CASSTGLAVETQYF
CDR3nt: TGTGCCAGCTCCACTGGGCTAGCGGTGGAGACCCAGTACTTC

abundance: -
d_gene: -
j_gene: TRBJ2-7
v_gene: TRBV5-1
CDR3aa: CASSLEQGYEQYF
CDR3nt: TGCGCCAGCAGCTTGGAACAGGGTTACGAGCAGTACTTC